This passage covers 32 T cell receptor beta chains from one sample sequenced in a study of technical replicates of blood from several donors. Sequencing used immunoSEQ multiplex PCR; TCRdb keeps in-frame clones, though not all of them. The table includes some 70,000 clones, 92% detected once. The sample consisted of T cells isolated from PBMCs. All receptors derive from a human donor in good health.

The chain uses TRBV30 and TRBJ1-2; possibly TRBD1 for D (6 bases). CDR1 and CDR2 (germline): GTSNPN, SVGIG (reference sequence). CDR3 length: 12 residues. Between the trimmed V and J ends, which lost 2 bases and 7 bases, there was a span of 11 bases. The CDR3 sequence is CAWSQGMSGYTF. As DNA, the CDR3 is TGTGCCTGGAGTCAGGGGATGAGTGGCTACACCTTC.

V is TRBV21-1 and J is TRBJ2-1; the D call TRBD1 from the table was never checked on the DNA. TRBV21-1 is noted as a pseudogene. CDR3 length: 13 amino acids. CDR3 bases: TGTGCCAGCAGCACGGGGCAGGGGGATGAGCAGTTCTTC. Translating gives CASSTGQGDEQFF.

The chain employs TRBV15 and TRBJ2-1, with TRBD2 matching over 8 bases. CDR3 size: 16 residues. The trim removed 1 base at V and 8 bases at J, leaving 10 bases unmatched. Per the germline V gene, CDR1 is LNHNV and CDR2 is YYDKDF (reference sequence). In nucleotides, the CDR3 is TGTGCCACCAGCAGAGCAGCAGCGGGAGTCGGATATGAGCAGTTCTTC. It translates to CATSRAAAGVGYEQFF. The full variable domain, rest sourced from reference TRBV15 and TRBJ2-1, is DAMVIQNPRYQVTQFGKPVTLSCSQTLNHNVMYWYQQKSSQAPKLLFHYYDKDFNNEADTPDNFQSRRPNTSFCFLDIRSPGLGDTAMYLCATSRAAAGVGYEQFFGPGTRLTVL.

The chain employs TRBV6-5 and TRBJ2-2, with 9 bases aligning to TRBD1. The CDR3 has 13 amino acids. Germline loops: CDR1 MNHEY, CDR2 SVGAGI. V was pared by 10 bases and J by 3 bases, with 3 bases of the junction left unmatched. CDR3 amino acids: CAIRTGDTGELFF. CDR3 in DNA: TGTGCCATTCGGACAGGGGACACCGGGGAGCTGTTTTTT.

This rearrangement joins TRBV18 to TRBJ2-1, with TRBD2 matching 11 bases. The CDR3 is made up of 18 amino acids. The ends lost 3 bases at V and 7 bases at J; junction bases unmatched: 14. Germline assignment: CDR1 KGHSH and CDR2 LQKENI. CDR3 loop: CASSPDAAGTSGTNEQFF. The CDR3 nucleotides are TGTGCCAGCTCACCGGACGCCGCCGGGACTAGCGGAACTAATGAGCAGTTCTTC.

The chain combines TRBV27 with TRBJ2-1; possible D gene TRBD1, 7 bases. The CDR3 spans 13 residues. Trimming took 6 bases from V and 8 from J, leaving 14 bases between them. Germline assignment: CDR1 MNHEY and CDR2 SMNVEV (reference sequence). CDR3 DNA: TGTGCCAGCAGACCTACAGGGGACTATGAGCAGTTCTTC. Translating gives CASRPTGDYEQFF.

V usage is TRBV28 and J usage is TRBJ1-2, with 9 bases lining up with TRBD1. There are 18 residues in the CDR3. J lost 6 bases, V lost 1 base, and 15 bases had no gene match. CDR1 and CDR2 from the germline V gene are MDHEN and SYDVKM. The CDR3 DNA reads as TGTGCCAGCAGTTTATTCCAAACTTGGACAGGGGCCCCTCATGGCTACACCTTC. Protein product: CASSLFQTWTGAPHGYTF.

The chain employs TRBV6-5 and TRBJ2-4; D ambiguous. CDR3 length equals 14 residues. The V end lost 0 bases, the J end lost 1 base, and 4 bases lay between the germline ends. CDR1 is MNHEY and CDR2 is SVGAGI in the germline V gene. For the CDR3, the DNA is TGTGCCAGCAGTTACTCATATGCCAAAAACATTCAGTACTTC. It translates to CASSYSYAKNIQYF.

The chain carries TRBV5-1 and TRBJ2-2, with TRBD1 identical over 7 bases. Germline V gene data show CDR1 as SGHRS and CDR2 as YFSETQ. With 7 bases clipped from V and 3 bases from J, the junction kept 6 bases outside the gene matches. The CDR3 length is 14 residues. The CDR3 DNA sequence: TGCGCCAGCGTTGCCGGGACAGACACCGGGGAGCTGTTTTTT. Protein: CASVAGTDTGELFF.

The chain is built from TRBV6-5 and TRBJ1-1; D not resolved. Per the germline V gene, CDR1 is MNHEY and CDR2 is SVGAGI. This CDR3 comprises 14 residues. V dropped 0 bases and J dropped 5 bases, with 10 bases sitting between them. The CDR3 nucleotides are TGTGCCAGCAGTTACTCGTTAGGAGGTACTGAAGCTTTCTTT. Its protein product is CASSYSLGGTEAFF.

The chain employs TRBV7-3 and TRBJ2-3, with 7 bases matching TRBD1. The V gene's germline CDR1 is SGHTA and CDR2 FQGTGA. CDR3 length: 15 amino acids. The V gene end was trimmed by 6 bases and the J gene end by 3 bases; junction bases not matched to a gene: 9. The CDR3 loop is CASRPTGVSTDTQYF. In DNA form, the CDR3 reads TGTGCCAGCAGGCCTACAGGGGTTTCGACAGATACGCAGTATTTT.

CDR3 loop: CASSLRQGADGELFF. The CDR3 region has the DNA TGCGCCAGCAGCTTAAGACAGGGGGCCGACGGGGAGCTGTTTTTT. The chain carries TRBV5-1 and TRBJ2-2, with 10 bases lining up with TRBD1. The CDR3 totals 15 residues. Per the germline V gene, CDR1 is SGHRS and CDR2 is YFSETQ. V lost 2 bases to trimming and J lost 7 bases; unmatched junction nucleotides: 5.

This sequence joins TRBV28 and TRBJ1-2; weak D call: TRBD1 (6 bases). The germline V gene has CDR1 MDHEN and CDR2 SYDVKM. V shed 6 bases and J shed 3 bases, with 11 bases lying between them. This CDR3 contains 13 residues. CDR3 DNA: TGTGCCAGCAGCTCACAGGGTGACTATGGCTACACCTTC. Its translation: CASSSQGDYGYTF.

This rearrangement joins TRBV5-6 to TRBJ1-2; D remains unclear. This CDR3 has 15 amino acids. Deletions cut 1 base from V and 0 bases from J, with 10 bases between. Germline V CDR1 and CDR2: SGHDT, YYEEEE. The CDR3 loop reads CASSLPNTANYGYTF. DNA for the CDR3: TGTGCCAGCAGCTTGCCCAACACAGCTAACTATGGCTACACCTTC.

In nucleotides, the CDR3 is TGTGCCAGCGTACGGACTAGCGGGAGGATAGAGACCCAGTACTTC. This sequence encodes CASVRTSGRIETQYF. The chain couples TRBV7-6 to TRBJ2-5; 14 nucleotides match TRBD2. Trimming at V came to 8 bases and at J to 4 bases, leaving 6 bases not matched to a gene. Germline assignment: CDR1 SGHVS and CDR2 FNYEAQ. This CDR3 region has 15 residues.

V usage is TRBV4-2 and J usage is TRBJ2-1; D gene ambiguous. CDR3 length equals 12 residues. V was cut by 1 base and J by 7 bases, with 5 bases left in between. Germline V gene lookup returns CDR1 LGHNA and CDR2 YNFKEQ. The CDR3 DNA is TGTGCCAGCAGCCAAGGGGCTAATGAGCAGTTCTTC. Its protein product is CASSQGANEQFF.

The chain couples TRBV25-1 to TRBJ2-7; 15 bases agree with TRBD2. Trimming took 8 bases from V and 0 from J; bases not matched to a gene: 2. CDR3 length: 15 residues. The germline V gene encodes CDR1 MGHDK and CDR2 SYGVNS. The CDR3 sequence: CASAGLAGGSYEQYF. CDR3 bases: TGTGCCAGCGCGGGACTAGCGGGAGGCTCCTACGAGCAGTACTTC.

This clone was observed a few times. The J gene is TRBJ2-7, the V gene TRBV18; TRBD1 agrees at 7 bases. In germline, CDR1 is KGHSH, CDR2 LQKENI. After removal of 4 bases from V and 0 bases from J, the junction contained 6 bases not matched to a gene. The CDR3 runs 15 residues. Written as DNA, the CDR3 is TGTGCCAGCTCACGAACAGGGGTCCCCTCCTACGAGCAGTACTTC. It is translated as CASSRTGVPSYEQYF.

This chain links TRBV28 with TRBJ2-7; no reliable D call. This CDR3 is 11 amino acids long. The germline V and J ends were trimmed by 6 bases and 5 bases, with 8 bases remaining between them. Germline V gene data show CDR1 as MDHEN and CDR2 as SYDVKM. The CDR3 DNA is TGTGCCAGCAGGTCGTATGACGAGCAGTACTTC. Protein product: CASRSYDEQYF.

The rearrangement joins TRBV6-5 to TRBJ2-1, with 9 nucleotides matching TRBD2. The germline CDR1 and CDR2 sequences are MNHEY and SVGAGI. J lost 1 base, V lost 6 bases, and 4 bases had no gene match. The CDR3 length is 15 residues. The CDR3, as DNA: TGTGCCAGCAGGGCGGGAGGGCCGTCCTACAATGAGCAGTTCTTC. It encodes CASRAGGPSYNEQFF.

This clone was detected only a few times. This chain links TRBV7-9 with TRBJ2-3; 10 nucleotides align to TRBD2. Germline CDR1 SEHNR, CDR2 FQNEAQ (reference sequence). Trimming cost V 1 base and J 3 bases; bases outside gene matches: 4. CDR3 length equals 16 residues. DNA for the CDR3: TGTGCCAGCAGCTTAGGTCCTAGCGGGAGTACAGATACGCAGTATTTT. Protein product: CASSLGPSGSTDTQYF.

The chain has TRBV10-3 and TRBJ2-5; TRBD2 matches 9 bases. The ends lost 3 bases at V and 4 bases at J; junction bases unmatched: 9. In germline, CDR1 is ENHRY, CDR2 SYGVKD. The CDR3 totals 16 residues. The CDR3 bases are TGTGCCATCAGTGATAAGACTAGCGGATCAGGAGAGACCCAGTACTTC. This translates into CAISDKTSGSGETQYF.

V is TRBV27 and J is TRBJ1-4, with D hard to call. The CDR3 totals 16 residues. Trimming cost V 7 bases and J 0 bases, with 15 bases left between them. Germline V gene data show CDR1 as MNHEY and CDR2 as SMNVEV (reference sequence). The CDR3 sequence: CASKVGVEATNEKLFF. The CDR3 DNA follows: TGTGCCAGCAAGGTGGGAGTTGAAGCAACTAATGAAAAACTGTTTTTT.

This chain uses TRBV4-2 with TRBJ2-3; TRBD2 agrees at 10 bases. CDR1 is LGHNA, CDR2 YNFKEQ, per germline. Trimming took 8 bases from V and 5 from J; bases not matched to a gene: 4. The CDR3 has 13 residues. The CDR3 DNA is TGTGCCAGCCTACTAGCGGGGATAGATACGCAGTATTTT. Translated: CASLLAGIDTQYF.

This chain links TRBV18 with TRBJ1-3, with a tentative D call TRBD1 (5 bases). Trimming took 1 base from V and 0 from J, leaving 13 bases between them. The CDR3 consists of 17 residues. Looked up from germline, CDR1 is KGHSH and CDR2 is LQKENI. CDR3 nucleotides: TGTGCCAGCTCACCACTGAGGGGAGGTAGCTCTGGAAACACCATATATTTT. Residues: CASSPLRGGSSGNTIYF.

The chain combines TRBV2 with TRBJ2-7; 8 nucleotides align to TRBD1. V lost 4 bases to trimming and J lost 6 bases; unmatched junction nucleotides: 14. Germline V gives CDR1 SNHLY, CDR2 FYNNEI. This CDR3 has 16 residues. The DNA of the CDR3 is TGTGCCAGCAGTGTACTAGGGACAGGCTGGGTTACCGAGCAGTACTTC. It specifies CASSVLGTGWVTEQYF.

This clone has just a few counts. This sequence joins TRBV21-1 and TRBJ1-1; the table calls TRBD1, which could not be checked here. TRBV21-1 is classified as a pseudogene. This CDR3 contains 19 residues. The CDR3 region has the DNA TGTGCCAGCAGCAAAGTCAAGGGGACAGGGTTTGTTCGGAACACTGAAGCTTTCTTT. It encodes CASSKVKGTGFVRNTEAFF.

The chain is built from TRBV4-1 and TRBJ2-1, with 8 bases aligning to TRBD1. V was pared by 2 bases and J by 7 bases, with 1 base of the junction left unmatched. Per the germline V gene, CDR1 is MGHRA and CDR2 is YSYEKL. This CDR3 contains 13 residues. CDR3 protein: CASSQRTGNEQFF. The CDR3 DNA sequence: TGCGCCAGCAGCCAAAGGACAGGGAATGAGCAGTTCTTC.

In DNA, the CDR3 is TGTGCCAGCAGTTCACCAACCTTTCTAGCGGGAGTCTCCAATGAGCAGTTCTTC. Translating gives CASSSPTFLAGVSNEQFF. The chain uses TRBV28 and TRBJ2-1; 10 nucleotides line up with TRBD2. The CDR3 totals 18 residues. Trimming cost V 4 bases and J 6 bases; bases outside gene matches: 15. Germline assignment: CDR1 MDHEN and CDR2 SYDVKM. Based on the CDR3 plus reference TRBV28 and TRBJ2-1, the full variable domain is DVKVTQSSRYLVKRTGEKVFLECVQDMDHENMFWYRQDPGLGLRLIYFSYDVKMKEKGDIPEGYSVSREKKERFSLILESASTNQTSMYLCASSSPTFLAGVSNEQFFGPGTRLTVL.

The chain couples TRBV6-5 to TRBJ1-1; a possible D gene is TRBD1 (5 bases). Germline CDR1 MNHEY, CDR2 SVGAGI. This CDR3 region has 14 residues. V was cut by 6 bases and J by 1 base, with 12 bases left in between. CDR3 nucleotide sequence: TGTGCCAGCAGGCCGACGGGGGAGAACACTGAAGCTTTCTTT. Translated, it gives CASRPTGENTEAFF.

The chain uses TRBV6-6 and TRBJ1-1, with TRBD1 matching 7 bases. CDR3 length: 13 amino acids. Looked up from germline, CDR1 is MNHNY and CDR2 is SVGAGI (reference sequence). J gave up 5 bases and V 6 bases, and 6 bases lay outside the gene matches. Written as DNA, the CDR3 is TGTGCCAGCAGCACGGGACAGTTTACTGAAGCTTTCTTT. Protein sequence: CASSTGQFTEAFF.

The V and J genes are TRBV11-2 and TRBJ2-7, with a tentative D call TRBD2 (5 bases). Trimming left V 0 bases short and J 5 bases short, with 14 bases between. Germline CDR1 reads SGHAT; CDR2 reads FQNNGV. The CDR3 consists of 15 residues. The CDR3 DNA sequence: TGTGCCAGCAGCTTAGATCTCGGGATTCCACACGAGCAGTACTTC. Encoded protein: CASSLDLGIPHEQYF.